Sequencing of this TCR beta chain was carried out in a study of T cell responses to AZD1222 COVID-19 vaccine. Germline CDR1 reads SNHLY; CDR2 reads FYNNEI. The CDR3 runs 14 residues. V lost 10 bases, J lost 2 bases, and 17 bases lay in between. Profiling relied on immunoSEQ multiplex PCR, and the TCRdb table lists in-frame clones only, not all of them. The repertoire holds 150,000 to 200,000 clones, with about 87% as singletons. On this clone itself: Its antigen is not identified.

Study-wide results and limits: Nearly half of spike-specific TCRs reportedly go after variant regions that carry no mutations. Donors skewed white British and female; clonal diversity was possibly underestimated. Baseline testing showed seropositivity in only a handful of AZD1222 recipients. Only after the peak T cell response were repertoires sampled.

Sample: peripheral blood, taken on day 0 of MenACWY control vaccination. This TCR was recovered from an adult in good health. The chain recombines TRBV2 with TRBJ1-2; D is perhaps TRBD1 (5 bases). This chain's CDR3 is CANRGYFGNYGYTF. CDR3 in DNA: TGTGCCAATCGGGGGTACTTTGGAAACTATGGCTACACCTTC. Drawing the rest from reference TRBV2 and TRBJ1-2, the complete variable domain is EPEVTQTPSHQVTQMGQEVILRCVPISNHLYFYWYRQILGQKVEFLVSFYNNEISEKSEIFDDQFSVERPDGSNFTLKIRSTKLEDSAMYFCANRGYFGNYGYTFGSGTRLTVV.